Following are 12 T cell receptor beta chains from one sample sequenced in a study of brain T cells in children with intractable seizures (dated by TCRdb to the early 2020s). What this sample's time point label stands for: resected brain tissue, or blood drawn just prior to surgery. The library was made by the immunoSEQ multiplex PCR assay. As stored in TCRdb, this immuneACCESS dataset retains in-frame rearrangements with V and J assigned. A fraction of the clones does not appear; measured against another copy, unresolved V genes explain less than half of the discrepancy, and the remainder lacks a known reason. The sample data list roughly 64,000 clones, and 90% to 97% of these were observed just once. Roughly 0.38% of the sample is in the top ten clones. This specimen was peripheral blood, taken at surgery. Every receptor here comes from a boy under three years old with focal cortical dysplasia and intractable seizures.

This chain links TRBV19 with TRBJ1-6, with a weak D call TRBD1 (6 bases). The CDR3 spans 14 residues. Trimming cost V 5 bases and J 3 bases, with 8 bases left between them. CDR1 is LNHDA, CDR2 SQIVND, per germline (reference sequence). CDR3 bases: TGTGCCAGTAGTCGGGACATCTATAATTCACCCCTCCACTTT. Its protein product is CASSRDIYNSPLHF. Using reference TRBV19 and TRBJ1-6 for the parts outside the CDR3, the full variable domain is DGGITQSPKYLFRKEGQNVTLSCEQNLNHDAMYWYRQDPGQGLRLIYYSQIVNDFQKGDIAEGYSVSREKKESFPLTVTSAQKNPTAFYLCASSRDIYNSPLHFGNGTRLTVT.

This chain connects TRBV4-2 to TRBJ2-3; D might be TRBD2 (5 bases). V lost 4 bases and J lost 5, with 22 bases in between. This CDR3 is built from 17 residues. Germline-derived CDR1 and CDR2 are LGHNA and YNFKEQ. Here the CDR3 DNA reads TGTGCCAGCAGCCGATCTAAGAACCGCGGGCAGGAAGATACGCAGTATTTT. This sequence encodes CASSRSKNRGQEDTQYF.

The chain recombines TRBV28 with TRBJ1-2; D remains ambiguous. Per germline, CDR1 MDHEN and CDR2 SYDVKM. The CDR3 sequence is 14 residues long. Trimming took off 2 bases at V and 2 bases at J, with 9 bases between the two ends. DNA of the CDR3: TGTGCCAGCAGTTTACTCGGGGAAAACTATGGCTACACCTTC. Encoded protein: CASSLLGENYGYTF.

The chain couples TRBV10-3 to TRBJ2-3, with a possible D match to TRBD2 (6 bases). CDR1 is ENHRY, CDR2 SYGVKD, per germline. The CDR3 spans 13 residues. V lost 7 bases and J 5 bases, leaving 13 bases between the germline ends. The DNA of the CDR3 is TGTGCCATCACCGTGGGGGGAGGAGATACGCAGTATTTT. The encoded protein is CAITVGGGDTQYF.

This clone was found once. V is TRBV2 and J is TRBJ2-7; D tentatively fits TRBD1 or TRBD2 (6 bases each). The CDR3 is 14 residues long. V was clipped by 5 bases and J by 2 bases, with 13 bases between them. Germline CDR1 SNHLY, CDR2 FYNNEI. The CDR3 region has the DNA TGTGCCAGCAGTCCGAGGGGGGATGCCTACGAGCAGTACTTC. It yields the protein CASSPRGDAYEQYF.

The chain couples TRBV21-1 to TRBJ2-5; TRBD2, the table's D call, was not compared with the DNA. TRBV21-1 is a known pseudogene. The CDR3 is 22 amino acids. CDR3 sequence: CASSNSTSPGLAGVPVRETQYF. The DNA of the CDR3 is TGTGCCAGCAGCAATTCAACGTCTCCGGGACTAGCGGGAGTGCCAGTTCGAGAGACCCAGTACTTC.

The chain combines TRBV27 with TRBJ2-3; D uncertain. Germline-derived CDR1 and CDR2 are MNHEY and SMNVEV (reference sequence). This CDR3 has 17 amino acids. Trimming stripped 3 bases from V and 1 base from J, with 17 bases between. The CDR3 sequence is CASSFLGPEGGTDTQYF. The CDR3 nucleotides read TGTGCCAGCAGTTTCCTGGGTCCCGAAGGCGGCACAGATACGCAGTATTTT.

The chain carries TRBV18 and TRBJ1-1; possible D gene TRBD1, 6 bases. The V gene lost 2 bases and the J gene lost 0 bases, with 10 bases spanning the gap. The CDR3 sequence is 15 residues long. Germline V gene sequence: CDR1 KGHSH, CDR2 LQKENI. CDR3 DNA sequence: TGTGCCAGCTCACCAGGACAGTTCATGAACACTGAAGCTTTCTTT. Protein: CASSPGQFMNTEAFF.

The chain uses TRBV7-2 and TRBJ2-2; D call uncertain. V was trimmed by 2 bases and J by 3 bases, leaving 7 bases between them. The germline V gene has CDR1 SGHTA and CDR2 FQGNSA. CDR3 length equals 14 residues. The CDR3 is CASSLPVYTGELFF. The CDR3 DNA sequence: TGTGCCAGCAGCTTACCGGTCTACACCGGGGAGCTGTTTTTT.

This clone showed up just a few times. J is TRBJ1-2 and V is TRBV5-4; D ambiguous. There are 13 residues in the CDR3. The V end was cut by 0 bases, the J end by 4 bases, with 7 bases between. CDR1 is SGHNT and CDR2 is YYREEE in the germline V gene (reference sequence). CDR3 sequence reads: CASSLDSSYGYTF. The CDR3 DNA reads TGTGCCAGCAGCTTGGACAGTTCCTATGGCTACACCTTC.

The V and J genes are TRBV7-5 and TRBJ2-7; the table assigns TRBD1, which was not confirmed against the DNA. TRBV7-5 constitutes a pseudogene. There are 16 residues in the CDR3. For the CDR3, the DNA is TGTGTCAGAAGCCTAACAGGGGGGAACAGCTCCTACGAGCAGTACTTC. This translates into CVRSLTGGNSSYEQYF.

V is TRBV27 and J is TRBJ2-3, with D perhaps TRBD2 (5 bases). This CDR3 spans 15 amino acids. Germline CDR1 and CDR2: MNHEY and SMNVEV (reference sequence). V shed 6 bases and J shed 2 bases, with 15 bases lying between them. CDR3 nucleotides: TGTGCCAGCAGGATTCGGACTTCTTTCACAGATACGCAGTATTTT. It is translated as CASRIRTSFTDTQYF.